Described below is a single TCR beta chain sequence and its context. The table came from immunoSEQ multiplex PCR; TCRdb's copy has only in-frame clones and leaves some out. The profile shows approximately 30,000 clones, about nine tenths of them singletons. This record comes from a study of T cell changes during pregnancy in multiple sclerosis. Germline assignment: CDR1 MNHEY and CDR2 SMNVEV (reference sequence). The V segment lost 6 bases and the J segment 4 bases; nucleotides outside the gene matches: 9. This CDR3 has 16 residues. Material: CD8+ T cells from peripheral blood mononuclear cells, obtained before pregnancy. The gene calls are TRBV27 and TRBJ1-4, with TRBD1 matching 9 bases. This receptor was taken from a female donor with multiple sclerosis, enrolled in a pregnancy study. In nucleotides, the CDR3 is TGTGCCAGCAGCGTACAGGGGGCATGGGGTAATGAAAAACTGTTTTTT. It encodes CASSVQGAWGNEKLFF.